This TCR beta chain was sequenced during a study of T cell changes during pregnancy in multiple sclerosis. Method: immunoSEQ multiplex PCR; TCRdb's copy keeps in-frame clones and lacks some. The sample lists roughly 45,000 clones; more than 90% were seen once. The germline gives CDR1 SGDLS, CDR2 YYNGEE. The CDR3 has 15 amino acids. The V end was cut by 0 bases, the J end by 2 bases, with 9 bases between. The receptor was isolated from a female donor with multiple sclerosis, enrolled in a pregnancy study. The material was CD8+ T cells from peripheral blood mononuclear cells, obtained after pregnancy. The chain couples TRBV9 to TRBJ1-3; a weak D match, TRBD1 (6 bases). The chain's CDR3 is CASSVDRAAGNTIYF. DNA for the CDR3: TGTGCCAGCAGCGTAGACAGGGCGGCTGGAAACACCATATATTTT.